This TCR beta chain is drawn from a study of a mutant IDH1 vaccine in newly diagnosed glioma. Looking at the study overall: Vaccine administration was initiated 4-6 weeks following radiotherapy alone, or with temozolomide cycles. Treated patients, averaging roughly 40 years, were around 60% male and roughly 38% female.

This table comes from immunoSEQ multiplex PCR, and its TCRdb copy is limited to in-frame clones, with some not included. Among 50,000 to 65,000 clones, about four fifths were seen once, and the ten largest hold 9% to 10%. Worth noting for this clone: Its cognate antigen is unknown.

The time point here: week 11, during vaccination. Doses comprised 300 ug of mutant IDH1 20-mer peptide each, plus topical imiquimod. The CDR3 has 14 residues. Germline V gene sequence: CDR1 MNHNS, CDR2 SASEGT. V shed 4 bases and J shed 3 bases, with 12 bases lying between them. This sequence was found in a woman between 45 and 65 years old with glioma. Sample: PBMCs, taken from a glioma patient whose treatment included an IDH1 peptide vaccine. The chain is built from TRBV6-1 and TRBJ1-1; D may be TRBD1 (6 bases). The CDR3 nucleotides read TGTGCCAGCAGTGTCGGACAGACCCACACTGAAGCTTTCTTT. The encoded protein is CASSVGQTHTEAFF.